The source of this TCR beta chain is a study of cytomegalovirus exposure and HLA in healthy donors. The wider study: The approximately 130 validation repertoires were reported in a later analysis to have been generated on the same platform as the roughly 670 first-cohort repertoires. Study results and caveats: Whilst most TCR sequences proved rare, a subset of public TCRs occurred across many donors. TCR beta chains numbering approximately 150 were designated cytomegalovirus-associated.

Produced via immunoSEQ multiplex PCR; TCRdb's table is partial and in-frame only. The table records 250,000 to 350,000 clones, 75% to 90% of them present only once. This clone was seen more than once but under ten times. As yet, its antigen is unknown. CDR3 length: 15 amino acids. Germline V gene data show CDR1 as LNHDA and CDR2 as SQIVND (reference sequence). V dropped 3 bases and J dropped 1 base, with 10 bases sitting between them. The sequenced sample was PBMCs. This receptor was obtained from a woman in her 30s in good health and CMV-seropositive. This sequence joins TRBV19 and TRBJ1-5; D call uncertain. CDR3 DNA sequence: TGTGCCAGTAGTATTCTGGGAGGCAGCAATCAGCCCCAGCATTTT. This sequence encodes CASSILGGSNQPQHF.